The rows below give T cell receptor beta chains drawn from one sample of a study of cytomegalovirus exposure and HLA in healthy donors. Produced via immunoSEQ multiplex PCR; TCRdb's table is partial and in-frame only. The table shows 200,000 to 250,000 clones, with 70% occurring only once. The specimen sequenced was PBMCs. These receptors all stem from a man between 35 and 55 years old in good health and CMV-seropositive. CDR3s include the opening cysteine and the closing phenylalanine or tryptophan. A D gene is named only where the DNA matches it firmly. Part of the rows lack a size; the others show once, few, many or a class for expanded clones.

J	V	size	length	D	DNA	CDR3
TRBJ1-2	TRBV4-1	NA	15	NA	TGCGCCAGCAGCCAAGCCCGGACAGTCAACTATGGCTACACCTTC	CASSQARTVNYGYTF
TRBJ2-3	TRBV5-4	NA	17	NA	TGTGCCAGCAGCTCCCCCGTTGGTAGCGGTTACACAGATACGCAGTATTTT	CASSSPVGSGYTDTQYF
TRBJ1-2	TRBV7-2	NA	13	TRBD1	TGTGCCAGCAGCTATACAGGGGTGGAAGGCTACACCTTC	CASSYTGVEGYTF
TRBJ1-5	TRBV6-5	NA	14	NA	TGTGCCAGCAGTCCACAGGGACGGGGCCAGCCCCAGCATTTT	CASSPQGRGQPQHF
TRBJ2-3	TRBV7-9	NA	14	TRBD1	TGTGCCAGCAGCTTTGGGGCAGGGGGCGATACGCAGTATTTT	CASSFGAGGDTQYF
TRBJ2-3	TRBV4-2	few	18	TRBD2	TGTGCCAGCAGCCAAGATCTTTTCGCGGGGGGGTTCACAGATACGCAGTATTTT	CASSQDLFAGGFTDTQYF
TRBJ2-2	TRBV7-2	NA	15	TRBD1	TGTGCCAGCAGCTACGACAGGGGTTTCACCGGGGAGCTGTTTTTT	CASSYDRGFTGELFF
TRBJ1-1	TRBV13	NA	14	NA	TGTGCCAGCAGCTTCCTGTCACAAGACACTGAAGCTTTCTTT	CASSFLSQDTEAFF
TRBJ1-1	TRBV7-9	NA	14	NA	TGTGCCAGCAGCTTTCGACCGGGGAACACTGAAGCTTTCTTT	CASSFRPGNTEAFF
TRBJ2-1	TRBV27	NA	16	NA	TGTGCCAGCAGTTTTGGCCCCTGGGGGGTTTACAATGAGCAGTTCTTC	CASSFGPWGVYNEQFF
TRBJ2-2	TRBV9	NA	15	TRBD2	TGTGCCAGCAGCGCCGGGGGGGCCGACACCGGGGAGCTGTTTTTT	CASSAGGADTGELFF
TRBJ2-3	TRBV7-2	NA	15	NA	TGTGCCAGCAGCTCCTCCCCCACATCGACAGATACGCAGTATTTT	CASSSSPTSTDTQYF
TRBJ2-5	TRBV6-5	few	15	NA	TGTGCCAGCAGTCGGACCCGCCAGAGGGGGGAGACCCAGTACTTC	CASSRTRQRGETQYF
TRBJ1-3	TRBV5-6	NA	14	NA	TGTGCCAGCAGCTTGGACACCTCTGGAAACACCATATATTTT	CASSLDTSGNTIYF
TRBJ2-5	TRBV12-5	NA	16	TRBD2	TGTGCTAGTCGCGGGACTAGCGGGGGGGCTGTGGAGACCCAGTACTTC	CASRGTSGGAVETQYF
TRBJ1-5	TRBV7-9	NA	14	NA	TGTGCCAGCAGCTTTAACTCGGGGGATCAGCCCCAGCATTTT	CASSFNSGDQPQHF
TRBJ2-3	TRBV5-4	NA	16	TRBD1	TGTGCCAGCAGCCCCGAGGGGACAGGGGGCAGAGATACGCAGTATTTT	CASSPEGTGGRDTQYF
TRBJ2-7	TRBV9	NA	17	NA	TGTGCCAGCAGCGTAGAGTTTCGCGCAGGGGCCCTGAGCGAGCAGTACTTC	CASSVEFRAGALSEQYF
TRBJ1-3	TRBV7-9	NA	15	TRBD1	TGTGCCAGCAGCACAACAGGGGGCTGGGGAAACACCATATATTTT	CASSTTGGWGNTIYF
TRBJ2-4	TRBV18	NA	20	TRBD2	TGTGCCAGCTCACCACTTACTAGCGGGGGGCCGAGTACTCCCAAAAACATTCAGTACTTC	CASSPLTSGGPSTPKNIQYF
TRBJ1-6	TRBV5-1	few	14	TRBD1	TGCGCCAGCAGCCCCGGACAGGGGGGCTCACCCCTCCACTTT	CASSPGQGGSPLHF
TRBJ2-2	TRBV2	few	17	TRBD1	TGTGCCAGCAGACCGGGACAGACCTCCGCGAACACCGGGGAGCTGTTTTTT	CASRPGQTSANTGELFF
TRBJ2-3	TRBV19	NA	16	NA	TGTGCCAGTAGGGTGCAGGTAGCCGGGGGGCAAGATACGCAGTATTTT	CASRVQVAGGQDTQYF